This entry concerns a single TCR beta chain. Trimming pared 1 base from V and 5 bases from J, leaving 8 bases between. The CDR3 is made up of 13 amino acids. The data derive from a study of blood T cell repertoires in COVID-19. Study in general: There were acute and convalescent COVID-19 samples, and they came from the United States, Italy and Spain. Nucleic acid was either cDNA or gDNA, and it came from T cells, B-cell-depleted T cells, or PBMCs.

In the authors' workflow: Amplification of reference gene primers provided the estimated nucleated cell counts. Assay: immunoSEQ multiplex PCR; the TCRdb copy retains only in-frame clones and omits some. Clone size and V and J calls were adopted from that table, with D and trimming inferred from the DNA. The top ten clones hold approximately 4% of a sample with around 260,000 clones, more than 85% of them seen once. The receptor comes from a man between 18 and 29 years old with active or convalescent COVID-19. The source material was peripheral blood. The chain links TRBV12-3 or TRBV12-4 to TRBJ2-5; D call uncertain. CDR3 DNA sequence: TGTGCCAGCAGTTTAGGCCATGAGGAGACCCAGTACTTC. Its translation: CASSLGHEETQYF.